In this sample, the clone carrying this T cell receptor (beta chain) turned up a few times. This entry comes from a study of CD8 T cells in Susac syndrome. Reverse transcription of about 0.5 to 1 ug RNA used random hexamers. TCRdb used MiXCR to reprocess the immunoSEQ multiplex PCR reads, holding one entry per CDR3 protein. The repertoire includes under 85,000 distinct CDR3 sequences, approximately 95% of them detected once, and roughly 0.45% sits in the top ten. The V and J ends lost 7 bases and 6 bases, in that order; junction bases with no gene match: 4. The CDR3 contains 14 residues. Per the germline V gene, CDR1 is LNHDA and CDR2 is SQIVND (reference sequence).

The sequencing sample was made of CD8+ T cells from PBMCs. The rearrangement uses TRBV19 and TRBJ1-5; TRBD1 matches 12 bases. The TCR was taken from a human donor with Susac syndrome. The CDR3 DNA follows: TGTGCCAGTACCCCGGGACAGGGGGCTCAGCCCCAGCATTTT. This codes for CASTPGQGAQPQHF.